This T cell receptor beta chain was profiled in a study of naive and memory T cell subsets. CD4+ T cell IFNgamma after overnight CMV lysate exposure gave donor CMV status. An equimolar mix of two oligonucleotides served as the beta constant-region primer for TRBC1 and TRBC2. Four rounds of PCR amplified the ligated cDNA using nested alpha and beta constant-region primers plus SP2. Each CDR3 protein is one row after TCRdb ran MiXCR on the UMI-ligation and nested PCR reads. The table includes 130,000 to 150,000 distinct CDR3 sequences, approximately 17% detected once. Overall study results and limits: Naive repertoires, especially CD8, held a few larger clonotypes, possibly memory cells re-expressing CD45RA.

As to this clonotype: As yet, its antigen is unknown.

This TCR was sampled from a human donor in good health. Sequencing was carried out using naive CD4+ T cells from blood.

The CDR3 sequence: CSARGGGAALETYEQYF. CDR3 sequence (DNA): TGCAGTGCTAGAGGGGGGGGAGCAGCCCTTGAAACCTACGAGCAGTACTTC. The chain has TRBV20-1 and TRBJ2-7; 7 bases align to TRBD2. The length of the CDR3 is 17 residues. The V segment lost 1 base and the J segment 2 bases; nucleotides outside the gene matches: 14. Per the germline V gene, CDR1 is DFQATT and CDR2 is SNEGSKA (reference sequence).